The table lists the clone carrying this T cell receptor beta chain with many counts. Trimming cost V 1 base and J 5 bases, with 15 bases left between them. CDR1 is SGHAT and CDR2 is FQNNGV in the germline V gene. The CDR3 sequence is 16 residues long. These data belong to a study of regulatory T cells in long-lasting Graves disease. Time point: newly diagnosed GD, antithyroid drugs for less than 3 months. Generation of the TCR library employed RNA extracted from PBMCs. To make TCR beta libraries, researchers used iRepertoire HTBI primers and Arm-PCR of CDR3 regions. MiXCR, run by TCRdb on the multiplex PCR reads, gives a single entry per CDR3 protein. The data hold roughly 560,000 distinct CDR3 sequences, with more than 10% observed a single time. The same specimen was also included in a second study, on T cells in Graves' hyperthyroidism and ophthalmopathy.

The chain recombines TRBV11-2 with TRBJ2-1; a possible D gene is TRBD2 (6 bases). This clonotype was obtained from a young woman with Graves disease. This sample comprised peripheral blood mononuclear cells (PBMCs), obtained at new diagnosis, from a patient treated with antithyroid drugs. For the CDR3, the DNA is TGTGCCAGCAGCTTAGCCCACGGGAGAGTACACAATGAGCAGTTCTTC. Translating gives CASSLAHGRVHNEQFF.